The 18 T cell receptor beta chains reported below all come from one sample, sequenced in a study of regulatory T cells in long-lasting Graves disease. In building TCR beta libraries, iRepertoire HTBI primers were used together with Arm-PCR of CDR3 regions. Using its own MiXCR run on the multiplex PCR reads, TCRdb lists one record per CDR3 protein. The sample includes around 470,000 distinct CDR3 sequences, around 15% seen only once; the top ten take approximately 15%. Time point described: newly diagnosed GD, antithyroid drugs for less than 3 months. TCR sequences were obtained from RNA taken from PBMCs. The sample also formed part of further work on T cells in Graves' hyperthyroidism and ophthalmopathy.

The material was peripheral blood mononuclear cells (PBMCs), obtained at new diagnosis, from a patient treated with antithyroid drugs. Every receptor here comes from a woman in her fifties or sixties with Graves disease.

This clonotype was picked up many times. The chain is built from TRBV12-3 or TRBV12-4 and TRBJ2-7; D possibly corresponds to TRBD1 (6 bases). The CDR3 runs to 14 residues. V was shortened by 4 bases and J by 7 bases, with 17 bases between the two germline ends. The CDR3 loop is CASSSGELSREQYF. For the CDR3, the DNA is TGTGCCAGCAGTTCAGGGGAGCTCTCGAGGGAGCAGTACTTC.

This clonotype showed up many times. V and J are TRBV5-1 and TRBJ2-7; 10 bases map to TRBD2. The germline V gene encodes CDR1 SGHRS and CDR2 YFSETQ. The CDR3 sequence is 15 residues long. J lost 3 bases, V lost 0 bases, and 3 bases had no gene match. The CDR3 DNA follows: TGCGCCAGCAGCTTGGGGACTAGCGGAATCTACGAGCAGTACTTC. Translating it yields CASSLGTSGIYEQYF. Looking up the rest from reference TRBV5-1 and TRBJ2-7 gives the full variable domain: KAGVTQTPRYLIKTRGQQVTLSCSPISGHRSVSWYQQTPGQGLQFLFEYFSETQRNKGNFPGRFSGRQFSNSRSEMNVSTLELGDSALYLCASSLGTSGIYEQYFGPGTRLTVT.

The V call is TRBV27, the J call TRBJ2-2, with 7 positions matching TRBD1. CDR1 MNHEY and CDR2 SMNVEV come from the germline V gene (reference sequence). There are 17 residues in the CDR3. The J segment lost 6 bases and the V segment lost 2 bases, leaving 12 bases of the junction unmatched. The CDR3 DNA reads TGTGCCAGCAGTTTACTGGGACAGCATCAGGCGGCCGGGGAGCTGTTTTTT. This gives the protein CASSLLGQHQAAGELFF.

This clonotype was observed many times. The chain recombines TRBV9 with TRBJ2-7, with 10 bases aligning to TRBD2. CDR3 length: 13 amino acids. The V segment lost 7 bases and the J segment 7 bases; nucleotides outside the gene matches: 8. The germline CDR1 and CDR2 sequences are SGDLS and YYNGEE. CDR3 sequence (DNA): TGTGCCAGCTCTCCTAGCGGGAGAGAGGAGCAGTACTTC. It yields the protein CASSPSGREEQYF. The full variable domain, completed using reference TRBV9 and TRBJ2-7, is DSGVTQTPKHLITATGQRVTLRCSPRSGDLSVYWYQQSLDQGLQFLIQYYNGEERAKGNILERFSAQQFPDLHSELNLSSLELGDSALYFCASSPSGREEQYFGPGTRLTVT.

As for this clonotype: The missing conserved phenylalanine or tryptophan at the end of this CDR3 makes a read error likely. The CDR3 nucleotides are TGTGCCAGCTCTTCCGAACGGGACAGCATCTACAATGAGCAGTTCCTC. Translated, it gives CASSSERDSIYNEQFL. This chain joins TRBV28 and TRBJ2-1, with 7 bases lining up with TRBD1. This CDR3 region has 16 residues. V shed 8 bases and J 3 bases; nucleotides not matched to a gene: 13. The germline CDR1 and CDR2 sequences are MDHEN and SYDVKM.

This clonotype has a count of ten or more. This chain's CDR3 is CSARVSGPTQYF. The CDR3 DNA follows: TGCAGTGCTAGAGTATCCGGGCCGACCCAGTACTTC. This sequence joins TRBV20-1 and TRBJ2-5; D is undetermined. The length of the CDR3 is 12 residues. The germline gives CDR1 DFQATT, CDR2 SNEGSKA (reference sequence). The ends were cut back, 1 base at V and 7 bases at J, with 10 bases in the middle.

This clonotype was seen ten or more times. The chain is built from TRBV30 and TRBJ1-2; a possible D gene is TRBD1 (6 bases). Looked up from germline, CDR1 is GTSNPN and CDR2 is SVGIG (reference sequence). V was shortened by 4 bases and J by 7 bases, with 16 bases between the two germline ends. The CDR3 consists of 13 residues. The CDR3 region is CAWKGGGPIGYTF. CDR3 DNA sequence: TGTGCCTGGAAGGGCGGGGGGCCTATTGGCTACACCTTC.

This clonotype has ten or more counts. The chain links TRBV11-2 to TRBJ2-2; TRBD2 aligns across 10 bases. Germline V gene lookup returns CDR1 SGHAT and CDR2 FQNNGV. This CDR3 is 16 amino acids long. With V trimmed by 5 bases and J by 4 bases, 7 bases remained unmatched. CDR3 DNA sequence: TGTGCCAGCAGCCCAGGACTAGCGGATCGCACCGGGGAGCTGTTTTTT. Translating gives CASSPGLADRTGELFF.

The chain joins TRBV12-3 or TRBV12-4 to TRBJ1-6, with a weak D call TRBD1 (5 bases). Trimming removed 6 bases from V and 9 bases from J, with 15 bases in between. The CDR3 covers 14 residues. The CDR3 here is CASSAGQGISPLHF. CDR3 nucleotide sequence: TGTGCCAGCAGCGCAGGGCAGGGCATTTCACCCCTCCACTTT.

This rearrangement joins TRBV6-2 or TRBV6-3 to TRBJ2-7, with a weak D call TRBD2 (6 bases). Germline V gene lookup returns CDR1 MNHEY and CDR2 SVGEGT. The V end was cut by 6 bases, the J end by 3 bases, with 15 bases between. This CDR3 is built from 14 residues. For the CDR3, the DNA is TGTGCCAGCAGAACCCTCGGAGGGCACTACGAGCAGTACTTC. Its protein is CASRTLGGHYEQYF.

This clonotype was found many times. CDR3 sequence reads: CASSTQTGNTEAFF. The CDR3 DNA reads TGCGCCAGCAGCACTCAGACAGGGAACACTGAAGCTTTCTTT. The J gene is TRBJ1-1, the V gene TRBV5-1, with D possibly TRBD1 on 6 matching bases. Trimming removed 4 bases from V and 1 base from J, with 11 bases in between. Germline lookup yields CDR1 SGHRS and CDR2 YFSETQ. CDR3 length: 14 amino acids. Full variable domain (rest looked up from reference TRBV5-1 and TRBJ1-1): KAGVTQTPRYLIKTRGQQVTLSCSPISGHRSVSWYQQTPGQGLQFLFEYFSETQRNKGNFPGRFSGRQFSNSRSEMNVSTLELGDSALYLCASSTQTGNTEAFFGQGTRLTVV.

This clonotype was seen repeatedly, ten times or more. V gene TRBV20-1 combines with J gene TRBJ2-5; 8 nucleotides match TRBD1. J gave up 5 bases and V 3 bases, and 11 bases lay outside the gene matches. From germline, CDR1 is DFQATT and CDR2 SNEGSKA (reference sequence). This CDR3 contains 15 residues. The DNA for the CDR3 is TGCAGTGCTAGTATGCCGGGCAGGGGGCAGGAGACCCAGTACTTC. This gives the protein CSASMPGRGQETQYF.

This clonotype was seen a few times. This sequence joins TRBV28 and TRBJ2-2, with D possibly TRBD2 on 6 matching bases. Trimming stripped 3 bases from V and 5 bases from J, with 19 bases between. The CDR3 spans 17 residues. The V gene's germline CDR1 is MDHEN and CDR2 SYDVKM. This CDR3 is CASSFVSGEGRTGELFF. The CDR3 region has the DNA TGTGCCAGCAGTTTTGTTTCGGGAGAGGGCCGAACCGGGGAGCTGTTTTTT.

This clonotype was counted between two and nine times. The chain couples TRBV30 to TRBJ2-3, with 8 bases fitting TRBD2. The DNA end is a closer match to TRBJ2-7, so the J assignment may be wrong. The CDR3 extends over 18 amino acids. Germline lookup yields CDR1 GTSNPN and CDR2 SVGIG (reference sequence). CDR3 DNA sequence: TGTGCCTGGAGTCCTCCCTTAACCCCTAGCGGGTTCATCAATGAGCAGTACTTC. It encodes CAWSPPLTPSGFINEQYF.

On this clonotype: A read error may be the cause here, since a much bigger clone is one base away. The gene calls are TRBV12-3 or TRBV12-4 and TRBJ2-1, with 16 bases matching TRBD2. V lost 5 bases and J lost 8; bases outside the gene matches: 6. CDR3 length: 16 residues. The CDR3 bases are TGTGCCAGCAGTGGGCCTGGGACTAGCGGGAGGGATGAGCAGTTCTTC. This gives the protein CASSGPGTSGRDEQFF.

This clonotype was counted between two and nine times. The chain recombines TRBV19 with TRBJ2-7; 8 bases align to TRBD1. The CDR3 sequence is 13 residues long. Germline assignment: CDR1 LNHDA and CDR2 SQIVND (reference sequence). V shed 0 bases, J shed 7 bases, and the junction held 2 bases outside the gene matches. CDR3 nucleotide sequence: TGTGCCAGTAGTATAGACAGGGGGCGAGAGCAGTACTTC. Its translation is CASSIDRGREQYF. The complete variable domain, with remaining parts taken from reference TRBV19 and TRBJ2-7, reads DGGITQSPKYLFRKEGQNVTLSCEQNLNHDAMYWYRQDPGQGLRLIYYSQIVNDFQKGDIAEGYSVSREKKESFPLTVTSAQKNPTAFYLCASSIDRGREQYFGPGTRLTVT.

The chain uses TRBV10-3 and TRBJ2-7, with D perhaps matching TRBD2 (7 bases). Per the germline V gene, CDR1 is ENHRY and CDR2 is SYGVKD. V was clipped by 6 bases and J by 2 bases, with 14 bases between them. CDR3 size: 14 residues. CDR3 sequence (DNA): TGTGCCATCAGAACAGGGAGGGGTACCTACGAGCAGTACTTC. This gives the protein CAIRTGRGTYEQYF.

In its sample, this clonotype was seen many times. The chain recombines TRBV28 with TRBJ2-1, with 10 bases matching TRBD1. The ends lost 6 bases at V and 2 bases at J; junction bases unmatched: 10. The CDR3 consists of 17 residues. Per the germline V gene, CDR1 is MDHEN and CDR2 is SYDVKM. In DNA, the CDR3 is TGTGCCAGCAGCCCCCTACCGGGACAGGGGCCCTACAATGAGCAGTTCTTC. Translation gives CASSPLPGQGPYNEQFF.